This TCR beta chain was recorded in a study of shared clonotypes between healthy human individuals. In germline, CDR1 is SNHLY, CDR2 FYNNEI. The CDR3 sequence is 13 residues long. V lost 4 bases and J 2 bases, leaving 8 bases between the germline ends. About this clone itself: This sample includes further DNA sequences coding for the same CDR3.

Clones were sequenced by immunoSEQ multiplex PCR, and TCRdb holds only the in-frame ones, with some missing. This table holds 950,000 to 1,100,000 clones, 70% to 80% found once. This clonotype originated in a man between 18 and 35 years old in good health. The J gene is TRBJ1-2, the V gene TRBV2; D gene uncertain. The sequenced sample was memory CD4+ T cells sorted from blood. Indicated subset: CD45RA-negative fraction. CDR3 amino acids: CASSVGGNYGYTF. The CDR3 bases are TGTGCCAGCAGTGTTGGAGGGAACTATGGCTACACCTTC.